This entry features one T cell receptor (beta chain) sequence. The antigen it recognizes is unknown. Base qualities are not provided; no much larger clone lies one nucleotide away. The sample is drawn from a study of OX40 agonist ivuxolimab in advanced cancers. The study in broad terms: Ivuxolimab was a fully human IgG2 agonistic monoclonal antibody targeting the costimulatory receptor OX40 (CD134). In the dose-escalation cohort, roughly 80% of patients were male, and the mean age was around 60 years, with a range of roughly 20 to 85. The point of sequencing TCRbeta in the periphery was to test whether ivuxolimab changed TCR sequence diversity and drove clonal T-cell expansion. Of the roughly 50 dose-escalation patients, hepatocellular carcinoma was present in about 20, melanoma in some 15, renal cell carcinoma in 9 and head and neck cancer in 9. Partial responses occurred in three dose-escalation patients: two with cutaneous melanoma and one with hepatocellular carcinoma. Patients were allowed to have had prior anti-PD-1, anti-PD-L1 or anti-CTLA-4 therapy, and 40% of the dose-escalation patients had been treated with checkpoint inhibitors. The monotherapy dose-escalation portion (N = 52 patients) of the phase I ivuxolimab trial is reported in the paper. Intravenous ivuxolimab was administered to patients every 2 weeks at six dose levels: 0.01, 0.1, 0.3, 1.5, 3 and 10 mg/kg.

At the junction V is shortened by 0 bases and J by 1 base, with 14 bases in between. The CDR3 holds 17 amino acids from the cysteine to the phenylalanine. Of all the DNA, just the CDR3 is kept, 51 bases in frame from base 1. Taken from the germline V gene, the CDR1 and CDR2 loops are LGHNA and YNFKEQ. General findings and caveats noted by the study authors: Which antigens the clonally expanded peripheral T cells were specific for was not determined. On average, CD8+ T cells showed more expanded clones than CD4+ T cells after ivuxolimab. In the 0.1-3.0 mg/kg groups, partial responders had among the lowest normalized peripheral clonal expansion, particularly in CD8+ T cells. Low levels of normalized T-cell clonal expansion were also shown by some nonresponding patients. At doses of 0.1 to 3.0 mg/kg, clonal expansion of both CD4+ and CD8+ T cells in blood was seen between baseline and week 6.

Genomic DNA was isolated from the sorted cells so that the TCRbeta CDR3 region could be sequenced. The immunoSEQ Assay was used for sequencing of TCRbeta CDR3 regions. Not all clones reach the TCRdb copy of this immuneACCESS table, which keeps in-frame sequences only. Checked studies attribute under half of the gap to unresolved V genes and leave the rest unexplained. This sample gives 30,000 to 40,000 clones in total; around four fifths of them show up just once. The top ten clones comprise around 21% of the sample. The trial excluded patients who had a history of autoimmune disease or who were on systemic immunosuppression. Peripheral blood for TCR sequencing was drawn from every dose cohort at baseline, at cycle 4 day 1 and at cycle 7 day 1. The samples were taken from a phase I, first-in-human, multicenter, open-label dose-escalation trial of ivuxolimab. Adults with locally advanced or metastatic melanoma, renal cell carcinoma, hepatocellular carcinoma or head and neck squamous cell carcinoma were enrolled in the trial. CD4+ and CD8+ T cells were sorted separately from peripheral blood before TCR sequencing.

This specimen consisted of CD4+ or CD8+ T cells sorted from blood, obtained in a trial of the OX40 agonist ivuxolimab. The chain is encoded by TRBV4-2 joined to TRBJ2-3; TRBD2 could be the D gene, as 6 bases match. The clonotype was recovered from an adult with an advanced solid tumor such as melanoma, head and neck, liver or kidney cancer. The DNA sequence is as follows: TGTGCCAGCAGCCAAGATTGGGCTAGCGCAGGCACAGATACGCAGTATTTT. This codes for CASSQDWASAGTDTQYF.